The sequence of this T cell receptor (beta chain) was determined in a study of blood T cell repertoires in COVID-19. At the level of the study: There were acute and convalescent COVID-19 samples, and they came from the United States, Italy and Spain. T cells, B-cell-depleted T cells, or PBMCs supplied cDNA or gDNA.

The assay was immunoSEQ multiplex PCR, and TCRdb's table has in-frame clones only and misses some. The table has roughly 100,000 clones, more than 85% seen once; the top ten hold around 6.2%. V gave up 1 base and J gave up 3 bases; unmatched junction bases: 20. Germline V lookup: CDR1 SGHVS, CDR2 FQNEAQ. This CDR3 contains 20 residues. The chain combines TRBV7-8 with TRBJ2-5; 7 bases are shared with TRBD1. The TCR comes from a human donor in a cohort sampled during active COVID-19. What was sequenced was peripheral blood. This chain's CDR3 is CASSLDDLWRTGWGEETQYF. In DNA, the CDR3 is TGTGCCAGCAGCTTAGACGACCTATGGCGGACAGGTTGGGGTGAAGAGACCCAGTACTTC.